This TCR beta chain was recorded in a study of T cells in Graves' hyperthyroidism and ophthalmopathy. There are 14 residues in the CDR3. From germline, CDR1 is SGHTS and CDR2 YDEGEE. Trimming shortened V by 3 bases and J by 4 bases, and 12 bases separated the two germline ends. Each person with ophthalmopathy scored at least 3 on the Clinical Activity Score, reached NOSPECS grade 4 or higher, and had been ill under 3 months. This clonotype was observed at least ten times. TCR beta CDR3 sequences were amplified from RNA transcripts. The TCR CDR3 first-round RT-PCR relied on the HTBI primer set. TCRdb itself ran the multiplex PCR reads through MiXCR, one entry per CDR3 protein. The sample has 350,000 to 450,000 distinct CDR3 sequences, around 15% seen once.

The V and J genes are TRBV5-8 and TRBJ2-3; D not resolved. The receptor was isolated from a man between 45 and 60 years old with Graves' ophthalmopathy. Material for sequencing was blood. The CDR3 sequence is CASSSGQAADTQYF. The CDR3 nucleotides read TGTGCCAGCAGCTCGGGTCAGGCCGCAGATACGCAGTATTTT. The full variable domain, completed using reference TRBV5-8 and TRBJ2-3, is EAGVTQSPTHLIKTRGQQATLRCSPISGHTSVYWYQQALGLGLQFLLWYDEGEERNRGNFPPRFSGRQFPNYSSELNVNALELEDSALYLCASSSGQAADTQYFGPGTRLTVL.